A single sample gave rise to the 26 T cell receptor beta chains below, sequenced in a study of T cell repertoires in cytomegalovirus infection. TCRdb redid the calling of the reads with MiXCR, one entry per CDR3 protein. The sample has roughly 69,000 distinct CDR3 sequences; around 21% are singletons. Their target antigens are unknown. The sequences come from CD8+ T cells from cultured PBMCs, collected from culture after CMV antigen stimulation. The receptors were sampled from a human donor in good health (CMV status not recorded). Some clones in this sample may be carry-over from other donors' samples.

This clonotype was picked up a small number of times. The V gene is TRBV6-2 or TRBV6-3, the J gene TRBJ2-3; D ambiguous. CDR1 is MNHEY and CDR2 is SVGEGT in the germline V gene. V was shortened by 0 bases and J by 1 base, with 8 bases between the two germline ends. This CDR3 is 15 amino acids long. This chain's CDR3 is CASSYSSAGTDTQYF. In DNA, the CDR3 is TGTGCCAGCAGTTACTCCTCCGCAGGCACAGATACGCAGTATTTT.

This clonotype was seen only a few times. The genes are TRBV28 and TRBJ1-5; a possible D gene is TRBD1 (6 bases). This CDR3 contains 15 residues. The V gene lost 6 bases and the J gene lost 1 base, with 13 bases spanning the gap. Germline-derived CDR1 and CDR2 are MDHEN and SYDVKM. In nucleotides, the CDR3 is TGTGCCAGCAGGCCGACAGGAATAAGCAATCAGCCCCAGCATTTT. Translated: CASRPTGISNQPQHF. Looking up the rest from reference TRBV28 and TRBJ1-5 gives the full variable domain: DVKVTQSSRYLVKRTGEKVFLECVQDMDHENMFWYRQDPGLGLRLIYFSYDVKMKEKGDIPEGYSVSREKKERFSLILESASTNQTSMYLCASRPTGISNQPQHFGDGTRLSIL.

The chain couples TRBV12-3 or TRBV12-4 to TRBJ1-1; the D is unclear. The CDR3 has 11 residues. Deletions cut 6 bases from V and 6 bases from J, with 8 bases between. DNA of the CDR3: TGTGCCAGCAGCCCCATCGCTGAAGCTTTCTTT. It encodes CASSPIAEAFF.

This clonotype was seen a handful of times. The chain joins TRBV4-3 to TRBJ1-6, with a weak D call TRBD1 (6 bases). V was trimmed by 0 bases and J by 7 bases, leaving 13 bases between them. This CDR3 has 16 residues. Germline CDR1 reads LGHNA; CDR2 reads YSLEER. CDR3 residues: CASSQEAGARNSPLHF. The CDR3 nucleotides are TGCGCCAGCAGCCAAGAAGCGGGGGCGCGGAATTCACCCCTCCACTTT.

The rearrangement uses TRBV19 and TRBJ1-5, with D possibly TRBD1 on 5 matching bases. In germline, CDR1 is LNHDA, CDR2 SQIVND (reference sequence). The CDR3 contains 15 residues. Trimming took 1 base from V and 3 from J, leaving 10 bases between them. The CDR3 DNA follows: TGTGCCAGTAGTATAGTAGGGACTAACAATCAGCCCCAGCATTTT. Amino acid sequence: CASSIVGTNNQPQHF.

This clonotype has more than one count but fewer than ten. The chain recombines TRBV7-2 with TRBJ1-1; D uncertain. Trimming removed 5 bases from V and 4 bases from J, with 14 bases in between. The germline gives CDR1 SGHTA, CDR2 FQGNSA. The CDR3 has 14 residues. The CDR3 DNA sequence: TGTGCCAGCAGCCCTCTGAGCTGGGGCACTGAAGCTTTCTTT. This sequence encodes CASSPLSWGTEAFF. Combining the CDR3 with reference TRBV7-2 and TRBJ1-1 gives the whole variable domain GAGVSQSPSNKVTEKGKDVELRCDPISGHTALYWYRQSLGQGLEFLIYFQGNSAPDKSGLPSDRFSAERTGGSVSTLTIQRTQQEDSAVYLCASSPLSWGTEAFFGQGTRLTVV.

This sequence joins TRBV7-6 and TRBJ2-7, with 7 bases that match TRBD1. With 1 base clipped from V and 1 base from J, the junction kept 4 bases outside the gene matches. The CDR3 is made up of 15 amino acids. The germline CDR1 and CDR2 sequences are SGHVS and FNYEAQ. The CDR3 sequence is CASSLEETGSYEQYF. In DNA, the CDR3 is TGTGCCAGCAGCTTAGAGGAGACAGGGTCCTACGAGCAGTACTTC.

This clonotype has more than one count but fewer than ten. This chain links TRBV5-1 with TRBJ2-1; 9 bases fit TRBD2. From germline, CDR1 is SGHRS and CDR2 YFSETQ. The ends lost 3 bases at V and 0 bases at J; junction bases unmatched: 7. This CDR3 is 17 amino acids long. CDR3 nucleotide sequence: TGCGCCAGCAGCTCTTTTAGCGGGGGCTTCTCCTACAATGAGCAGTTCTTC. Its protein is CASSSFSGGFSYNEQFF.

In this sample, this clonotype turned up many times. This chain links TRBV12-3 or TRBV12-4 with TRBJ1-2, with D perhaps matching TRBD1 (5 bases). V was pared by 6 bases and J by 2 bases, with 19 bases between. The CDR3 runs 16 residues. The CDR3 DNA reads TGTGCCAGCAGCCCCGGGGGTGCAGGGAAAAACTATGGCTACACCTTC. This encodes CASSPGGAGKNYGYTF.

V gene TRBV18 combines with J gene TRBJ1-2, with 7 bases aligning to TRBD1. Germline V gives CDR1 KGHSH, CDR2 LQKENI. This CDR3 contains 16 residues. Trimming at V came to 0 bases and at J to 4 bases, leaving 8 bases not matched to a gene. The CDR3 DNA sequence: TGTGCCAGCTCACCACCTGAAGGACAGGTTCTCTATGGCTACACCTTC. Amino acids: CASSPPEGQVLYGYTF.

This clonotype occurred a few times. The chain uses TRBV5-6 and TRBJ2-7; D not certain. From germline, CDR1 is SGHDT and CDR2 YYEEEE. V was pared by 1 base and J by 3 bases, with 5 bases between. There are 12 residues in the CDR3. The CDR3 protein is CASSLTVYEQYF. The CDR3, as DNA: TGTGCCAGCAGCTTGACAGTCTACGAGCAGTACTTC.

This clonotype was observed at least ten times. The chain uses TRBV4-1 and TRBJ2-7; 7 nucleotides agree with TRBD1. With 0 bases clipped from V and 7 bases from J, the junction kept 3 bases outside the gene matches. CDR1 and CDR2 (germline): MGHRA, YSYEKL. This CDR3 comprises 13 residues. CDR3 in amino acids: CASSQEGQREQYF. The CDR3 nucleotides are TGCGCCAGCAGCCAAGAGGGACAGCGAGAGCAGTACTTC.

In its sample, this clonotype was seen a few times. The V and J genes are TRBV27 and TRBJ1-3; D is perhaps TRBD1 (5 bases). This CDR3 is 13 amino acids long. The ends were cut back, 6 bases at V and 0 bases at J, with 6 bases in the middle. Germline V gene data show CDR1 as MNHEY and CDR2 as SMNVEV (reference sequence). CDR3 bases: TGTGCCAGCAGAAGGGGCTCTGGAAACACCATATATTTT. It specifies CASRRGSGNTIYF.

In its sample, this clonotype was seen once. The chain employs TRBV27 and TRBJ1-1; TRBD1 aligns across 7 bases. The trim removed 6 bases at V and 4 bases at J, leaving 14 bases unmatched. This CDR3 comprises 16 residues. Germline V gene data show CDR1 as MNHEY and CDR2 as SMNVEV (reference sequence). Here the CDR3 reads CASSRDHRGKVTEAFF. CDR3 sequence (DNA): TGTGCCAGCAGCCGAGACCACAGGGGAAAGGTCACTGAAGCTTTCTTT.

This clonotype showed up just a few times. The CDR3 loop is CASSESLAVYNEQFF. The CDR3 DNA reads as TGTGCCAGCAGTGAAAGTCTAGCGGTCTACAATGAGCAGTTCTTC. The chain employs TRBV6-1 and TRBJ2-1, with 7 positions matching TRBD2. The germline V gene encodes CDR1 MNHNS and CDR2 SASEGT. The CDR3 runs to 15 residues. Germline trimming cut 2 bases from V and 3 bases from J; bases unmatched to any gene: 4.

The CDR3 here is CASSVENSYNEQFF. CDR3 DNA: TGTGCCAGCAGCGTGGAAAACTCCTACAATGAGCAGTTCTTC. The rearrangement uses TRBV7-9 and TRBJ2-1; D uncertain. Deletions cut 5 bases from V and 0 bases from J, with 8 bases between. Per germline, CDR1 SEHNR and CDR2 FQNEAQ (reference sequence). The CDR3 length is 14 residues.

Comments on this clonotype: At one boundary the junction diverges from the germline segment, which might be a read error. The V gene is TRBV4-1, the J gene TRBJ1-1; unclear D gene. Germline CDR1 reads MGHRA; CDR2 reads YSYEKL. The CDR3 covers 14 residues. Here the CDR3 DNA reads TGCGCCAGCAGCCAAGAGGTCGACGGCTGGGGAGCTTTTTTT. It translates to CASSQEVDGWGAFF.

This clonotype has only a few counts. The rearrangement links TRBV4-3 to TRBJ1-3, with unresolved D. CDR1 LGHNA and CDR2 YSLEER come from the germline V gene. V dropped 0 bases and J dropped 1 base, with 7 bases sitting between them. This CDR3 spans 15 amino acids. CDR3 bases: TGCGCCAGCAGCCAAGACCTGAAGTCTGGAAACACCATATATTTT. This codes for CASSQDLKSGNTIYF.

The chain recombines TRBV7-9 with TRBJ2-3; D unclear. Trimming shortened V by 7 bases and J by 0 bases, and 20 bases separated the two germline ends. The CDR3 runs 17 residues. The germline CDR1 and CDR2 sequences are SEHNR and FQNEAQ (reference sequence). The CDR3 protein is CASNEIPRRSSTDTQYF. As DNA, the CDR3 is TGTGCCAGCAACGAAATTCCACGGCGATCTAGCACAGATACGCAGTATTTT.

This sequence joins TRBV4-1 and TRBJ2-1; 11 bases fit TRBD2. The germline V gene encodes CDR1 MGHRA and CDR2 YSYEKL. The CDR3 contains 15 residues. V was clipped by 2 bases and J by 8 bases; unmatched bases: 5. The CDR3 sequence: CASSQTRGLADEQFF. The CDR3 nucleotides read TGCGCCAGCAGCCAAACTAGGGGACTAGCGGATGAGCAGTTCTTC.

The chain is built from TRBV4-1 and TRBJ1-5; D unresolved. The V gene's germline CDR1 is MGHRA and CDR2 YSYEKL. V lost 4 bases and J 0 bases, leaving 10 bases between the germline ends. This CDR3 contains 15 residues. The CDR3 loop is CASSPLGNSNQPQHF. The CDR3 DNA sequence: TGCGCCAGCAGCCCGTTAGGAAATAGCAATCAGCCCCAGCATTTT.

This clonotype was seen a few times. The CDR3 sequence is CASSPQDREDEQYF. For the CDR3, the DNA is TGTGCCAGCAGCCCCCAGGACAGGGAGGACGAGCAGTACTTC. This rearrangement joins TRBV28 to TRBJ2-7; TRBD1 agrees at 8 bases. CDR1 is MDHEN, CDR2 SYDVKM, per germline. CDR3 length equals 14 residues. J gave up 5 bases and V 6 bases, and 9 bases lay outside the gene matches.

The table lists this clonotype with a few counts. The genes are TRBV19 and TRBJ2-1; 9 positions match TRBD1. With V trimmed by 4 bases and J by 4 bases, 5 bases remained unmatched. The CDR3 loop spans 15 amino acids. Germline V gene lookup returns CDR1 LNHDA and CDR2 SQIVND (reference sequence). This CDR3 is CASSTRTGAYNEQFF. CDR3 DNA sequence: TGTGCCAGTAGTACTCGGACAGGGGCTTACAATGAGCAGTTCTTC.

There are a few counts of this clonotype. The chain has TRBV27 and TRBJ2-6; tentatively, D is TRBD1 or TRBD2 (5 bases each). V lost 2 bases, J lost 0 bases, and 8 bases lay in between. The CDR3 is 16 residues long. The V gene's germline CDR1 is MNHEY and CDR2 SMNVEV (reference sequence). The CDR3 spells CASSLGTVSGANVLTF. The CDR3 DNA follows: TGTGCCAGCAGTTTAGGGACGGTCTCTGGGGCCAACGTCCTGACTTTC.

This chain connects TRBV7-8 to TRBJ2-1; the match to TRBD2 covers 12 bases. Trimming removed 5 bases from V and 4 bases from J; junction bases left unmatched: 6. CDR3 length equals 16 residues. Germline CDR1 reads SGHVS; CDR2 reads FQNEAQ. The CDR3 sequence: CASSLWTSGVYNEQFF. The CDR3 DNA sequence: TGTGCCAGCAGCCTCTGGACTAGCGGGGTATACAATGAGCAGTTCTTC.

This clonotype came up a few times. The chain links TRBV6-6 to TRBJ2-1, with TRBD1 matching over 7 bases. With 5 bases clipped from V and 2 bases from J, the junction kept 12 bases outside the gene matches. The CDR3 extends over 17 amino acids. From germline, CDR1 is MNHNY and CDR2 SVGAGI (reference sequence). The CDR3 loop is CASSQAGTAKPYNEQFF. For the CDR3, the DNA is TGTGCCAGCAGTCAGGCCGGGACAGCGAAGCCCTACAATGAGCAGTTCTTC.